Included here is one T cell receptor (beta chain) sequence, with context. What it binds is unknown. The data stem from a study of cytomegalovirus exposure and HLA in healthy donors. Study-level information: An analysis done earlier identified more than 100 million unique TCR beta sequences from around 180 million T cells.

V lost 6 bases and J lost 4; bases outside the gene matches: 4. The CDR3 has 13 amino acids. Germline values: CDR1 SQVTM, CDR2 ANQGSEA. Study conclusions and caveats: In a later analysis, across HLA loci, associated TCR counts were highest for DRB1, lowest for HLA-C. Cytomegalovirus association was listed for about 170 TCR beta chains.

The PCR used 60 Vbeta and 13 Jbeta primers. Authors' processing steps: In a later analysis, the count reached 82 million or so unique TCR beta chains, with roughly 9.9 million shared. Using immunoSEQ multiplex PCR, the repertoire was profiled, and TCRdb retains in-frame clones only, with some absent. V and J calls and clone size are as listed in that table; D and trimming were resolved from the DNA. The table shows under 250,000 clones, with around 83% occurring only once. The sample was PBMCs. The V gene is TRBV29-1, the J gene TRBJ2-3, with 10 bases aligning to TRBD1. The TCR comes from a woman aged 50 to 65 in good health and CMV-seropositive. The CDR3 coding sequence is TGCAGCGTCAGGACAGGGGGTGCAGATACGCAGTATTTT. This sequence encodes CSVRTGGADTQYF.